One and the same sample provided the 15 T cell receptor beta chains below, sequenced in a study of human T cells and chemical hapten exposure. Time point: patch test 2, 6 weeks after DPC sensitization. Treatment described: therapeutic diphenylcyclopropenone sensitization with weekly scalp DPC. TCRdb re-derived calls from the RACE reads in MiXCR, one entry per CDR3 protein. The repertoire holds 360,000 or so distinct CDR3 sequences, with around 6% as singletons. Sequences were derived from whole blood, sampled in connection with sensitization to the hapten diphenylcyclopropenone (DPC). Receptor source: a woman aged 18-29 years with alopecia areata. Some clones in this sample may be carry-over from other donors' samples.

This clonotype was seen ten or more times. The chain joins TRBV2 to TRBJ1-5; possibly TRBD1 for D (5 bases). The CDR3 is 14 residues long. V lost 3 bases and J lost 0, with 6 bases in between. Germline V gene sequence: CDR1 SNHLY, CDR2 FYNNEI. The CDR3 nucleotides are TGTGCCAGCAGTGATCAGGGTAGCAATCAGCCCCAGCATTTT. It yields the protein CASSDQGSNQPQHF.

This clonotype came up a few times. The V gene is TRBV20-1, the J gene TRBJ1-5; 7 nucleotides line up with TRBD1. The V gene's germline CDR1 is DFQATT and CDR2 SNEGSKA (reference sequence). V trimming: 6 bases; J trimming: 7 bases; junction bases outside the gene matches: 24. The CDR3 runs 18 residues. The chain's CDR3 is CSAGVPTGPRLGYQPQHF. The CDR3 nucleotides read TGCAGTGCGGGAGTACCGACAGGGCCAAGATTGGGGTACCAGCCCCAGCATTTT.

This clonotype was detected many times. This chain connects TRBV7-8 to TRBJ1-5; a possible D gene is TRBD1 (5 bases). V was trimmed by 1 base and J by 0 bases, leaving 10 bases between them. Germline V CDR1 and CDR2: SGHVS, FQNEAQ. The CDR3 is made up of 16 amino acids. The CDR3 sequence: CASSLEGPISNQPQHF. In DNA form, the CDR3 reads TGTGCCAGCAGCTTAGAGGGACCGATTAGCAATCAGCCCCAGCATTTT.

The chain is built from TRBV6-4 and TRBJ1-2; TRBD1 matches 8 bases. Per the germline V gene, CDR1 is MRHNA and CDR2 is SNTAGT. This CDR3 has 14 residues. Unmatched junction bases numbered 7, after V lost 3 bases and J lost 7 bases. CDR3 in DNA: TGTGCCAGCAGTGAGACCCATGACAGGGGTGGCTACACCTTC. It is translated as CASSETHDRGGYTF.

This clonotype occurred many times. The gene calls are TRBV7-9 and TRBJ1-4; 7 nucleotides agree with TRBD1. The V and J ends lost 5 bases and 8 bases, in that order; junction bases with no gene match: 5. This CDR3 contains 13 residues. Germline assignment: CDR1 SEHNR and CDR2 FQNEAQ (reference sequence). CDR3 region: CASSDRQGEKLFF. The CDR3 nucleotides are TGTGCCAGCAGCGATCGACAGGGCGAAAAACTGTTTTTT.

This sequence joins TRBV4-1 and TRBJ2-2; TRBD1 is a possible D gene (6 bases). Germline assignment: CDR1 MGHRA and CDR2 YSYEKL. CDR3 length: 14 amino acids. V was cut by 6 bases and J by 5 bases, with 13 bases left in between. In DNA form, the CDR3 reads TGCGCCAGCAGTATACTACAGGGAACCGGGGAGCTGTTTTTT. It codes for CASSILQGTGELFF.

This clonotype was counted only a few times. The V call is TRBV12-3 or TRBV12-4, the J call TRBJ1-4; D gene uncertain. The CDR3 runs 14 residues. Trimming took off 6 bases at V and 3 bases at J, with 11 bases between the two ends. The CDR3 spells CASRARGSNEKLFF. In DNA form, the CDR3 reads TGTGCCAGCAGGGCGAGAGGTTCTAATGAAAAACTGTTTTTT.

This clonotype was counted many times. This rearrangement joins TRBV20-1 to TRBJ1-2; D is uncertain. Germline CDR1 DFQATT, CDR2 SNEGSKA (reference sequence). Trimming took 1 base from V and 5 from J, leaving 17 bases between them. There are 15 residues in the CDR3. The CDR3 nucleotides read TGCAGTGCTAGAGTCTATGCCGGCGAGGCGTATGGCTACACCTTC. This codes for CSARVYAGEAYGYTF.

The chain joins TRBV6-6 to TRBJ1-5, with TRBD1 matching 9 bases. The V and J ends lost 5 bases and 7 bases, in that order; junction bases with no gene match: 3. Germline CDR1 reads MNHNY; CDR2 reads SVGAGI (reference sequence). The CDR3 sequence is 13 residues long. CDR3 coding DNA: TGTGCCAGCAGTCGGACAGGGGAACAGCCCCAGCATTTT. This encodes CASSRTGEQPQHF.

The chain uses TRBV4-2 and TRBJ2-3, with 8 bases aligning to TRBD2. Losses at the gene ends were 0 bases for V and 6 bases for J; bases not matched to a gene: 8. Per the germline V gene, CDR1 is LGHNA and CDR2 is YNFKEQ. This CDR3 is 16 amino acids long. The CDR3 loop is CASSQDRRGGRDTQYF. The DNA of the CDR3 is TGTGCCAGCAGCCAAGATAGGCGCGGGGGGCGGGATACGCAGTATTTT.

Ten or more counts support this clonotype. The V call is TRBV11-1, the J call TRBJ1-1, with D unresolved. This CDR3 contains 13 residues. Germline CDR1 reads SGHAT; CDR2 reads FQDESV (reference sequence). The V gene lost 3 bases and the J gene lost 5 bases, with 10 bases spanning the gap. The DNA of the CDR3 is TGTGCCAGCAGCTTCCGGGGAGGGACTGAAGCTTTCTTT. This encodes CASSFRGGTEAFF.

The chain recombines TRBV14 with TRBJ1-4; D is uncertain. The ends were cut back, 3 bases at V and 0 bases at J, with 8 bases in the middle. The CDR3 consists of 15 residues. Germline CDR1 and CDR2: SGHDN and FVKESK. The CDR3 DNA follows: TGTGCCAGCAGCCACGACCCTGCAACTAATGAAAAACTGTTTTTT. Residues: CASSHDPATNEKLFF.

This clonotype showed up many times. In DNA form, the CDR3 reads TGTGCCAGTAGCAATACAGGGGTGGGCTATGGCTACACCTTC. This translates into CASSNTGVGYGYTF. The chain carries TRBV19 and TRBJ1-2; 7 positions agree with TRBD1. The germline V gene encodes CDR1 LNHDA and CDR2 SQIVND (reference sequence). V lost 6 bases, J lost 4 bases, and 8 bases stayed unmatched. The CDR3 sequence is 14 residues long.

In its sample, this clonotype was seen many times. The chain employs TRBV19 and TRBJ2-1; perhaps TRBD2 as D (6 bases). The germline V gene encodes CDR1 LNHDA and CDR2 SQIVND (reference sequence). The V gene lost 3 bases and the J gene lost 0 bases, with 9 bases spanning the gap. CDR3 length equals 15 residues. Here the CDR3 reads CASSMRRDSYNEQFF. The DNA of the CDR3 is TGTGCCAGTAGTATGAGGCGGGACTCCTACAATGAGCAGTTCTTC.

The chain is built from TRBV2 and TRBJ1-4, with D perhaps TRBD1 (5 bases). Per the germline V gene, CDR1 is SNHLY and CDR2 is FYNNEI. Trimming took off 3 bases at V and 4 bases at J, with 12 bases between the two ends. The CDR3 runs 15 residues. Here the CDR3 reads CASSDRVGRNEKLFF. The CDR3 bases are TGTGCCAGCAGTGACAGGGTGGGCCGTAATGAAAAACTGTTTTTT.